Included here is one T cell receptor beta chain sequence, with context. In the original workflow: Amplification with reference gene primers provided the estimates of nucleated cell counts. Profiling relied on immunoSEQ multiplex PCR, and the TCRdb table lists in-frame clones only, not all of them. V, J and clone size derive from that table, while D and trimming were established from the DNA sequence. Of some 530,000 clones listed, 80% to 90% are singletons. These data are taken from a study of blood T cell repertoires in COVID-19. In the study overall: Samples representing acute and convalescent COVID-19 were sourced from the United States, Italy and Spain. PBMCs, B-cell-depleted T cells, or T cells provided the cDNA or gDNA that made up the material.

Sequenced material: peripheral blood. This receptor was taken from a human donor in a cohort sampled during active COVID-19.

The CDR3 DNA reads as TGTGCCAGCAGCATGGGGGACAGGGGGCCTGGGGCCAACGTCCTGACTTTC. Translated: CASSMGDRGPGANVLTF. The chain uses TRBV21-1 and TRBJ2-6; TRBD1 is taken as the D call from the table, unchecked against the DNA. TRBV21-1 is a pseudogene segment. The CDR3 is made up of 17 amino acids.